These 28 T cell receptor beta chains were all obtained from the same sample, sequenced in a study of early T cells in non-severe SARS-CoV-2 infection. TCRdb called the 5' RACE reads again in MiXCR, with one record for every CDR3 protein. In the table there are roughly 66,000 distinct CDR3 sequences, roughly 10% of which are singletons. The sequencing input was whole blood. These receptors originate from an adult who was a healthcare worker with PCR-confirmed SARS-CoV-2 infection or an uninfected control (not recorded which).

There are a few counts of this clonotype. The chain recombines TRBV3-1 with TRBJ2-7, with 7 bases that match TRBD2. V was clipped by 4 bases and J by 6 bases; unmatched bases: 9. The CDR3 has 14 amino acids. The germline V gene has CDR1 LGHDT and CDR2 YNNKEL (reference sequence). DNA for the CDR3: TGTGCCAGCAGCCTCCTCCGGACTAGTCCCGAGCAGTACTTC. Protein sequence: CASSLLRTSPEQYF.

At least ten counts were recorded for this clonotype. This sequence joins TRBV12-3 or TRBV12-4 and TRBJ2-1; 11 bases are shared with TRBD2. This CDR3 comprises 17 residues. V trimming: 7 bases; J trimming: 0 bases; junction bases outside the gene matches: 8. CDR3 sequence: CASTKTSGASSYNEQFF. Written as DNA, the CDR3 is TGTGCCAGCACTAAGACTAGCGGGGCGAGCTCCTACAATGAGCAGTTCTTC.

V usage is TRBV7-3 and J usage is TRBJ2-5, with 9 bases aligning to TRBD1. Trimming took 5 bases from V and 5 from J; bases not matched to a gene: 3. The length of the CDR3 is 13 residues. Germline assignment: CDR1 SGHTA and CDR2 FQGTGA. As DNA, the CDR3 is TGTGCCAGCAGCACAGGGGGCGTGGAGACCCAGTACTTC. Its translation: CASSTGGVETQYF.

The sample holds a few counts of this clonotype. V and J are TRBV4-3 and TRBJ2-3; D remains unclear. This CDR3 has 16 amino acids. CDR1 LGHNA and CDR2 YSLEER come from the germline V gene. Trimming took off 0 bases at V and 0 bases at J, with 10 bases between the two ends. CDR3 loop: CASSQDVAASTDTQYF. Here the CDR3 DNA reads TGCGCCAGCAGCCAAGACGTGGCAGCCAGCACAGATACGCAGTATTTT.

This clonotype was detected ten times or more. This chain joins TRBV6-2 or TRBV6-3 and TRBJ1-6; TRBD1 aligns across 10 bases. After removal of 4 bases from V and 7 bases from J, the junction contained 7 bases not matched to a gene. Germline loops: CDR1 MNHEY, CDR2 SVGEGT. The CDR3 is 16 residues long. CDR3 residues: CASSFPGQGTNSPLHF. The CDR3 region has the DNA TGTGCCAGCAGTTTCCCGGGACAGGGGACGAATTCACCCCTCCACTTT.

This clonotype was observed a few times. J is TRBJ2-1 and V is TRBV20-1; D not certain. The CDR3 runs to 11 residues. V lost 3 bases and J 3 bases, leaving 3 bases between the germline ends. CDR1 DFQATT and CDR2 SNEGSKA come from the germline V gene (reference sequence). The DNA of the CDR3 is TGCAGTGCTAGGCGCTACAATGAGCAGTTCTTC. This sequence encodes CSARRYNEQFF.

Written as DNA, the CDR3 is TGTGCCAGCAGCGTAACTAGCGGGATCTACAATGAGCAGTTCTTC. Translating gives CASSVTSGIYNEQFF. The V gene is TRBV5-4, the J gene TRBJ2-1, with 10 bases fitting TRBD2. Germline values: CDR1 SGHNT, CDR2 YYREEE (reference sequence). V lost 4 bases, J lost 3 bases, and 4 bases stayed unmatched. The CDR3 extends over 15 amino acids.

V gene TRBV5-1 combines with J gene TRBJ1-1; the D is unclear. CDR1 is SGHRS and CDR2 is YFSETQ in the germline V gene. Trimming shortened V by 4 bases and J by 0 bases, and 13 bases separated the two germline ends. This CDR3 spans 15 amino acids. This CDR3 reads CASSPSALVNTEAFF. The CDR3 DNA reads as TGCGCCAGCAGCCCTTCGGCGCTTGTGAACACTGAAGCTTTCTTT.

The V gene is TRBV5-6, the J gene TRBJ2-7; D remains ambiguous. The V gene's germline CDR1 is SGHDT and CDR2 YYEEEE. Between the trimmed V and J ends, which lost 2 bases and 9 bases, there was a span of 12 bases. The CDR3 has 12 amino acids. CDR3 region: CASSFQIQLQYF. The CDR3, as DNA: TGTGCCAGCAGCTTTCAGATACAACTGCAGTACTTC.

DNA of the CDR3: TGTGCCAGCAGCCCAACCCCAGGAGCCTCCTACGAGCAGTACTTC. Residues: CASSPTPGASYEQYF. The rearrangement uses TRBV12-3 or TRBV12-4 and TRBJ2-7; D not certain. The CDR3 totals 15 residues. Between the trimmed V and J ends, which lost 6 bases and 0 bases, there was a span of 15 bases.

This chain joins TRBV6-2 or TRBV6-3 and TRBJ2-7; the D is unclear. This CDR3 has 12 amino acids. Looked up from germline, CDR1 is MNHEY and CDR2 is SVGEGT. Trimming removed 2 bases at V and 4 bases at J, with 6 bases between. The CDR3 sequence is CASSYVDYEQYF. CDR3 nucleotides: TGTGCCAGCAGTTACGTGGATTACGAGCAGTACTTC.

This clonotype was recorded a few times. The CDR3 DNA reads TGTGCCAGCAGCCAAGAAAGGACGGGGGGGCGAGCTTTCTTT. This sequence encodes CASSQERTGGRAFF. The chain recombines TRBV4-2 with TRBJ1-1; D is perhaps TRBD1 (6 bases). CDR3 size: 14 residues. Trimming stripped 0 bases from V and 10 bases from J, with 15 bases between. The germline CDR1 and CDR2 sequences are LGHNA and YNFKEQ.

This clonotype was detected a few times. V is TRBV4-3 and J is TRBJ2-7; 8 positions match TRBD2. CDR1 and CDR2 (germline): LGHNA, YSLEER. V lost 0 bases and J lost 12; bases outside the gene matches: 7. The CDR3 extends over 13 amino acids. CDR3 bases: TGCGCCAGCAGCCAAGAAACCGGGAGGGCCCTGTACTTC. Its translation is CASSQETGRALYF.

The genes are TRBV29-1 and TRBJ2-2; D is possibly TRBD2 (6 bases). The CDR3 runs 13 residues. V was trimmed by 6 bases and J by 5 bases, leaving 13 bases between them. Germline CDR1 is SQVTM and CDR2 is ANQGSEA. This chain's CDR3 is CSVNKGGTGELFF. The DNA of the CDR3 is TGCAGCGTCAACAAAGGAGGGACCGGGGAGCTGTTTTTT.

This clonotype has more than one count but fewer than ten. The CDR3 protein is CASSPESTSGANVLTF. CDR3 nucleotide sequence: TGTGCCAGCAGCCCAGAGAGCACCTCTGGGGCCAACGTCCTGACTTTC. The chain uses TRBV7-3 and TRBJ2-6, with no clear D. This CDR3 comprises 16 residues. CDR1 is SGHTA, CDR2 FQGTGA, per germline. Trimming removed 5 bases at V and 0 bases at J, with 11 bases between. Full variable domain (outside the CDR3, taken from reference TRBV7-3 and TRBJ2-6): GAGVSQTPSNKVTEKGKYVELRCDPISGHTALYWYRQSLGQGPEFLIYFQGTGAADDSGLPNDRFFAVRPEGSVSTLKIQRTERGDSAVYLCASSPESTSGANVLTFGAGSRLTVL.

V usage is TRBV5-4 and J usage is TRBJ2-3, with D hard to call. The ends were cut back, 4 bases at V and 1 base at J, with 10 bases in the middle. CDR1 is SGHNT, CDR2 YYREEE, per germline (reference sequence). The CDR3 sequence is 14 residues long. CDR3 amino acids: CASSPPPGTDTQYF. The DNA of the CDR3 is TGTGCCAGCAGCCCCCCTCCCGGCACAGATACGCAGTATTTT. The variable domain in full, completed from reference TRBV5-4 and TRBJ2-3, reads ETGVTQSPTHLIKTRGQQVTLRCSSQSGHNTVSWYQQALGQGPQFIFQYYREEENGRGNFPPRFSGLQFPNYSSELNVNALELDDSALYLCASSPPPGTDTQYFGPGTRLTVL.

This rearrangement joins TRBV5-1 to TRBJ2-3, with 7 bases matching TRBD1. The V gene's germline CDR1 is SGHRS and CDR2 YFSETQ. The CDR3 spans 16 residues. J was trimmed by 4 bases and V by 3 bases; bases with no gene match: 11. The DNA for the CDR3 is TGCGCCAGCAGCTGGACCGGGACAGTAAAATCAGATACGCAGTATTTT. Translation: CASSWTGTVKSDTQYF.

The chain is built from TRBV7-3 and TRBJ2-1, with 11 bases matching TRBD2. The CDR3 is 14 amino acids. From germline, CDR1 is SGHTA and CDR2 FQGTGA. V lost 5 bases to trimming and J lost 6 bases; unmatched junction nucleotides: 3. The CDR3 here is CASSGLAGLNEQFF. CDR3 bases: TGTGCCAGCAGCGGACTAGCGGGCCTCAATGAGCAGTTCTTC.

The table lists this clonotype with a few counts. The chain combines TRBV3-1 with TRBJ2-7; possibly TRBD2 for D (5 bases). Trimming cost V 3 bases and J 4 bases, with 10 bases left between them. From germline, CDR1 is LGHDT and CDR2 YNNKEL (reference sequence). This CDR3 has 13 residues. The CDR3 sequence is CASSQLLGYEQYF. The CDR3 DNA follows: TGTGCCAGCAGCCAGCTACTAGGGTACGAGCAGTACTTC.

This sequence joins TRBV27 and TRBJ1-1; D gene ambiguous. Germline V gives CDR1 MNHEY, CDR2 SMNVEV (reference sequence). This CDR3 is 14 amino acids long. V was trimmed by 8 bases and J by 1 base, leaving 14 bases between them. This CDR3 is CASVGIRKNTEAFF. The CDR3 nucleotides are TGTGCCAGCGTGGGGATTCGGAAGAACACTGAAGCTTTCTTT.

This clonotype has ten or more counts. The CDR3 region is CASSLRTGGGQPQHF. The CDR3 nucleotides read TGTGCCAGCAGTTTACGGACAGGGGGAGGTCAGCCCCAGCATTTT. The chain links TRBV28 to TRBJ1-5; 10 bases fit TRBD1. V shed 2 bases and J 6 bases; nucleotides not matched to a gene: 4. CDR1 is MDHEN and CDR2 is SYDVKM in the germline V gene. The CDR3 runs to 15 residues.

The sample holds a few counts of this clonotype. The chain carries TRBV29-1 and TRBJ2-3; D is possibly TRBD1 or TRBD2 (5 bases each). The CDR3 contains 15 residues. Germline CDR1 is SQVTM and CDR2 is ANQGSEA. V lost 6 bases to trimming and J lost 4 bases, with 20 bases between them. In DNA, the CDR3 is TGCAGCGTCAAGTCGGGACGCCCAAGGGCAGATACGCAGTATTTT. Its translation is CSVKSGRPRADTQYF.

The chain uses TRBV15 and TRBJ2-3; possible D gene TRBD2, 5 bases. CDR1 and CDR2 from the germline V gene are LNHNV and YYDKDF (reference sequence). The CDR3 is 14 amino acids. The V and J ends lost 0 bases and 2 bases respectively, with 6 bases between them. The CDR3: CATSRDLATDTQYF. The CDR3 nucleotides read TGTGCCACCAGCAGAGATCTAGCCACAGATACGCAGTATTTT.

This clonotype was seen many times. The rearrangement links TRBV2 to TRBJ2-2; D possibly corresponds to TRBD1 (5 bases). The length of the CDR3 is 14 residues. Germline V gene lookup returns CDR1 SNHLY and CDR2 FYNNEI. The V and J ends lost 2 bases and 4 bases respectively, with 8 bases between them. In nucleotides, the CDR3 is TGTGCCAGCAGTGAACGACAGCTCACCGGGGAGCTGTTTTTT. Translation gives CASSERQLTGELFF.

This clonotype was detected many times. The chain uses TRBV12-3 or TRBV12-4 and TRBJ2-7; 10 positions match TRBD2. The length of the CDR3 is 18 residues. With V trimmed by 3 bases and J by 4 bases, 15 bases remained unmatched. CDR3 nucleotides: TGTGCCAGCAGTTTGGGATTACGAGCGGGAGGGCCTAGGTACGAGCAGTACTTC. Its translation is CASSLGLRAGGPRYEQYF.

The sample holds many counts of this clonotype. CDR3 DNA sequence: TGTGCCAGCAGCTTGGTGGGACTAGCGGGAGGCACAGATACGCAGTATTTT. Amino acids: CASSLVGLAGGTDTQYF. This sequence joins TRBV5-6 and TRBJ2-3; 14 bases agree with TRBD2. CDR1 is SGHDT and CDR2 is YYEEEE in the germline V gene. V lost 0 bases, J lost 1 base, and 1 base stayed unmatched. CDR3 length: 17 amino acids.

Many counts were recorded for this clonotype. This sequence joins TRBV7-2 and TRBJ2-5; D is unclear. This CDR3 has 14 residues. CDR1 SGHTA and CDR2 FQGNSA come from the germline V gene. Trimming pared 2 bases from V and 2 bases from J, leaving 9 bases between. For the CDR3, the DNA is TGTGCCAGCAGCTTAAGTTCGATTCAAGAGACCCAGTACTTC. Protein product: CASSLSSIQETQYF.

This clonotype was found many times. The chain couples TRBV5-1 to TRBJ2-7; no reliable D call. Germline V lookup: CDR1 SGHRS, CDR2 YFSETQ. V was clipped by 9 bases and J by 0 bases, with 19 bases between them. CDR3 length: 15 residues. The CDR3 here is CATKPNPGSSYEQYF. The DNA of the CDR3 is TGCGCCACCAAACCCAATCCAGGAAGCTCCTACGAGCAGTACTTC. The complete variable domain, with remaining parts taken from reference TRBV5-1 and TRBJ2-7, reads KAGVTQTPRYLIKTRGQQVTLSCSPISGHRSVSWYQQTPGQGLQFLFEYFSETQRNKGNFPGRFSGRQFSNSRSEMNVSTLELGDSALYLCATKPNPGSSYEQYFGPGTRLTVT.